The clone carrying this TCR beta chain was seen only a few times. Its target is unknown. The CDR3 has 15 amino acids. The germline V and J ends were trimmed by 0 bases and 3 bases, with 9 bases remaining between them. From germline, CDR1 is LGHDT and CDR2 YNNKEL (reference sequence). Sample treatment: around 19 received Ad26.COV2.S at low or high dose, single or two shots; several received placebo; per-sample allocation not given. Samples came from day 63 after the first vaccine or placebo injection. The entry originates in a study of Ad26.COV2.S vaccination and SARS-CoV-2 variants. About the study: Sample donor was a member of the COV1001 Ad26.COV2.S trial arm.

Assay used: immunoSEQ multiplex PCR; TCRdb lists only in-frame clones, some missing. The repertoire includes some 320,000 clones, about 82% of them detected once, and approximately 1.9% sits in the top ten. The study, taken as a whole, reports: Spike-specific responses of CD8+ and CD4+ T cells were reported to display substantial breadth after vaccination. Higher spike-specific TCR breadth was found in vaccine recipients than in placebo recipients.

This rearrangement joins TRBV3-1 (or the pseudogene TRBV3-2) to TRBJ2-1; possible D gene TRBD1, 6 bases. The clonotype comes from a person between 18 and 65 years old who received the Ad26.COV2.S COVID-19 vaccine or a placebo. Sequencing was performed on peripheral blood, taken in a trial of Ad26.COV2.S vaccine versus placebo. CDR3 sequence (DNA): TGTGCCAGCAGCCAAGAGGACAGTTTCTACAATGAGCAGTTCTTC. It yields the protein CASSQEDSFYNEQFF.